The rows below give T cell receptor beta chains drawn from one sample of a study of T cell repertoires in cytomegalovirus infection. From the reads, TCRdb called clonotypes with MiXCR, one entry per CDR3 protein. The repertoire has around 740,000 distinct CDR3 sequences, roughly a third of them found once; the top ten carry about 2.8%. Sequenced input: PBMCs. Source of these receptors: a human donor in good health (CMV status not recorded). Some clones in this sample may be carry-over from other donors' samples. The CDR3 runs from the conserved cysteine through the conserved F or W. The order of the fields is D gene, V gene, clone size, J gene, CDR3 protein, CDR3 DNA. The D gene is left open where the match is weak. Some rows have no size entry. The others give once, few or many, or a class for an expanded clone.

.	TRBV12-3/TRBV12-4	.	TRBJ2-7	CASSHPRGGSYEQYF	TGTGCCAGCAGCCACCCAAGGGGGGGCTCCTACGAGCAGTACTTC
TRBD2	TRBV7-3	few	TRBJ2-1	CASSQARRVQRGFYEQFF	TGTGCCAGCAGCCAGGCGCGTAGGGTCCAGCGGGGGTTCTATGAGCAGTTCTTC
.	TRBV3-1	.	TRBJ1-1	CASSHIQDTEAFF	TGTGCCAGCAGCCATATACAGGATACTGAAGCTTTCTTT
.	TRBV5-6	.	TRBJ1-1	CACSLGTAEAFF	TGTGCGTGCAGCTTGGGTACAGCAGAAGCTTTCTTT
TRBD1	TRBV7-9	.	TRBJ2-7	CASSVVTGSHEQYF	TGTGCCAGCAGCGTAGTGACAGGGTCCCACGAGCAGTACTTC
.	TRBV11-2	.	TRBJ2-3	CASSLEVSGTQYF	TGTGCCAGCAGCTTAGAAGTCTCCGGTACGCAGTATTTT
.	TRBV28	few	TRBJ1-6	CASRVSQGRRSPLHF	TGTGCCAGCAGGGTATCACAGGGTCGGCGGTCACCCCTCCACTTT
TRBD1	TRBV7-2	many	TRBJ2-3	CASSLVRGRTDTQYF	TGTGCCAGCAGCTTAGTGAGGGGGCGCACAGATACGCAGTATTTT
.	TRBV7-2	many	TRBJ1-2	CASSLASARGYTF	TGTGCCAGCAGCTTAGCCTCGGCAAGGGGCTACACCTTC
.	TRBV7-2	.	TRBJ1-6	CASSSDRTPGSPLHF	TGTGCCAGCAGCTCCGACCGAACCCCGGGCTCACCCCTCCACTTT
.	TRBV27	.	TRBJ2-5	CASSLRGVLETQYF	TGTGCCAGCAGTTTGCGGGGAGTTCTCGAGACCCAGTACTTC
.	TRBV30	.	TRBJ2-7	CAWSKTYEQYF	TGTGCCTGGAGTAAGACATACGAGCAGTACTTC
TRBD1	TRBV6-5	.	TRBJ1-2	CASSQRSSRDRNYGYSF	TGTGCCAGCAGCCAGCGAAGTTCCCGGGACAGAAACTATGGCTACAGCTTC